These 2 T cell receptor beta chains were sequenced from one sample in a study of vaccination and CD4 T cells after COVID-19. CD4+ T cells that had been cultured provided DNA sequenced with the Oncomine TCR Beta short-read assay. MiXCR, applied by TCRdb to the PCR reads, yields one record per CDR3 protein. The sample comprises 15,000 or so distinct CDR3 sequences, approximately 53% of which are singletons, and around 10% rests with the top ten. No antigen is known for these receptors. The treatment denotes: roughly ten-day PBMC culture with coronavirus spike peptide pools or control peptides (ViraFEST assay). Sequenced here: CD4+ T cells from blood, cultured in vitro, sampled before SARS-CoV-2 vaccination. These receptors all come from a human donor who had recovered from COVID-19.

The rearrangement joins TRBV20-1 to TRBJ2-7; 12 bases fit TRBD2. The trim removed 0 bases at V and 2 bases at J, leaving 5 bases unmatched. The CDR3 contains 16 residues. Germline V lookup: CDR1 DFQATT, CDR2 SNEGSKA (reference sequence). This chain's CDR3 is CSARDPLAGGPYEQYF. Written as DNA, the CDR3 is TGCAGTGCTAGAGATCCCCTAGCGGGAGGGCCCTACGAGCAGTACTTC.

The genes are TRBV11-2 and TRBJ2-5, with TRBD2 matching 7 bases. The V gene's germline CDR1 is SGHAT and CDR2 FQNNGV. CDR3 size: 14 residues. The V segment lost 3 bases and the J segment 9 bases; nucleotides outside the gene matches: 10. As DNA, the CDR3 is TGTGCCAGCAGCTTTGAGCGGGGAGGGGAGGCCCAGTACTTC. It codes for CASSFERGGEAQYF.